This T cell receptor beta chain is drawn from a study of T-cell memory formation after mild COVID-19. TCRdb re-called the 5' RACE reads through MiXCR, storing one row per CDR3 protein. The sample shows under 200,000 distinct CDR3 sequences, 11% of them seen only once. This clonotype appeared many times. V was shortened by 4 bases and J by 6 bases, with 12 bases between the two germline ends. The CDR3 contains 13 residues. Germline V gene data show CDR1 as SGHRS and CDR2 as YFSETQ. The V and J genes are TRBV5-1 and TRBJ2-3; D unclear. The sample was PBMCs or a T cell subset sorted from them (not recorded which). This TCR derives from a man aged 18 to 29 who had mild COVID-19 (a few samples of this study predate the infection). Cell type and time point are not known. CDR3 sequence reads: CASSQPEGDTQYF. In nucleotides, the CDR3 is TGCGCCAGCAGCCAACCAGAAGGGGATACGCAGTATTTT.